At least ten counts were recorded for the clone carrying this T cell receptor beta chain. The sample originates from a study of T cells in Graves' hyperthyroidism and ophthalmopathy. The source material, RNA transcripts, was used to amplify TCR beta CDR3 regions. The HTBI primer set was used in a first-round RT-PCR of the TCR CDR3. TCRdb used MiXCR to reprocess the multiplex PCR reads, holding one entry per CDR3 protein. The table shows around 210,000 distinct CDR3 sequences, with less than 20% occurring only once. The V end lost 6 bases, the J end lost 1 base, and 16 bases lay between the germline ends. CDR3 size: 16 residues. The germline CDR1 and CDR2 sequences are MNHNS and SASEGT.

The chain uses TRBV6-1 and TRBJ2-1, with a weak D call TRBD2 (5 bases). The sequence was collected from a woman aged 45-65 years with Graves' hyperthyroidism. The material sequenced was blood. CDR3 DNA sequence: TGTGCCAGCAGGACGAGGGAGTTAAGGTCCTACAATGAGCAGTTCTTC. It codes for CASRTRELRSYNEQFF.